This TCR beta chain was profiled in a study of blood T cells in healthy people across ages. The study's findings and limits: A roughly linear fall in TCR beta diversity per million T cells was seen with increasing age.

The germline V and J ends were trimmed by 4 bases and 3 bases, with 20 bases remaining between them. The V gene's germline CDR1 is SQVTM and CDR2 ANQGSEA. CDR3 length: 16 residues. Notes on this clonotype: As yet, its antigen is unknown.

The use of a sample-barcoded 5' primer and a J-beta primer mix characterized a second PCR of 7 to 11 cycles. MiXCR, applied by TCRdb to the 5' RACE reads, yields one record per CDR3 protein. The sample shows fewer than 750,000 distinct CDR3 sequences, around half of them seen only once. This sequence was found in a man older than 75 in good health. The chain has TRBV29-1 and TRBJ2-3; a possible D gene is TRBD2 (6 bases). Material for sequencing was blood. The CDR3 DNA reads TGCAGCGTTGCTCCCCAGGGACGGCGGGGTACAGATACGCAGTATTTT. It codes for CSVAPQGRRGTDTQYF.